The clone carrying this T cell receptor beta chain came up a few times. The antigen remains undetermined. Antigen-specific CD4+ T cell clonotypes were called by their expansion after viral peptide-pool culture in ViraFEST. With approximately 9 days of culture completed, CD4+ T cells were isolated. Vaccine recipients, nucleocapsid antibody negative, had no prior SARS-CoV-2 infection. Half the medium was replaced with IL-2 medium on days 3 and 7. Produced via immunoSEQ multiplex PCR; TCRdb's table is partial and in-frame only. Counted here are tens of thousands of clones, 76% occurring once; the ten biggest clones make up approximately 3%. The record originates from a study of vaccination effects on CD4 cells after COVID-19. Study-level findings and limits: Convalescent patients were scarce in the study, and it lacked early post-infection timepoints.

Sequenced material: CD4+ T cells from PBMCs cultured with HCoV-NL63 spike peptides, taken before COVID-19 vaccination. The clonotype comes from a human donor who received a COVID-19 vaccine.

CDR3 in DNA: TGCGCCAGCAGTGCAGGACAGGGTGCGAAAACTGGAAACACCATATATTTT. Protein: CASSAGQGAKTGNTIYF. The chain has TRBV10-1 and TRBJ1-3; TRBD1 matches at 8 bases. V trimming: 4 bases; J trimming: 2 bases; junction bases outside the gene matches: 10. The CDR3 length is 17 residues. CDR1 is WNHNN, CDR2 SYGVQD, per germline (reference sequence).